The rows below give T cell receptor beta chains drawn from one sample of a study of control samples from healthy donors and cancer patients. Using immunoSEQ multiplex PCR, the repertoire was profiled, and TCRdb retains in-frame clones only, with some absent. The sample holds around 94,000 clones; less than 95% are singletons and the top ten take around 3.8%. Material for sequencing was blood. Source of these receptors: a woman under 30 in good health. The CDR3 runs from the conserved cysteine through the conserved F or W. The D gene is left open where the match is weak. Expanded clones get a size class; other rows say once, few or many, or leave the size out.

size	V	J	D	CDR3	DNA
.	TRBV18	TRBJ2-7	.	CASSPQEYEQYF	TGTGCCAGCTCACCACAGGAGTACGAGCAGTACTTC
.	TRBV7-2	TRBJ2-7	.	CASSTTGVGTGYEQYF	TGTGCCAGCAGCACGACCGGGGTAGGGACCGGGTACGAGCAGTACTTC
.	TRBV5-1	TRBJ2-7	.	CASSFGAAYEQYF	TGCGCCAGCAGCTTCGGGGCTGCCTACGAGCAGTACTTC
.	TRBV6-1	TRBJ1-5	.	CASSEDRVMNQPQHF	TGTGCCAGCAGTGAAGACAGGGTTATGAATCAGCCCCAGCATTTT
.	TRBV7-6	TRBJ2-6	TRBD2	CASSLVSGLAYGANVLTF	TGTGCCAGCAGCTTAGTCTCGGGACTAGCTTATGGGGCCAACGTCCTGACTTTC
once	TRBV28	TRBJ1-1	.	CASSLYGHLNTEAFF	TGTGCCAGCAGTTTATATGGTCATCTGAACACTGAAGCTTTCTTT
few	TRBV2	TRBJ2-5	.	CASSENRDSETQYF	TGTGCCAGCAGTGAAAACAGGGATTCCGAGACCCAGTACTTC
.	TRBV20-1	TRBJ2-2	.	CSARVAGELFF	TGCAGTGCTAGGGTCGCCGGGGAGCTGTTTTTT
.	TRBV6-1	TRBJ1-1	.	CASSEQGNTEAFF	TGTGCCAGCAGTGAACAGGGGAACACTGAAGCTTTCTTT
once	TRBV5-4	TRBJ2-7	TRBD1	CASSVTTGTGVSYEQYF	TGTGCCAGCAGCGTAACAACCGGGACAGGGGTTTCCTACGAGCAGTACTTC
.	TRBV6-5	TRBJ1-2	.	CASSYHNVDSYGYTF	TGTGCCAGCAGTTACCACAATGTGGATAGCTATGGCTACACCTTC
.	TRBV3-1/TRBV3-2	TRBJ2-4	.	CASSLRDGKNIQYF	TGTGCCAGCAGCCTCCGGGACGGAAAAAACATTCAGTACTTC
once	TRBV7-9	TRBJ1-3	TRBD1	CASSSLTGGRENTIYF	TGTGCCAGCAGCTCGCTGACAGGGGGCAGGGAAAACACCATATATTTT
.	TRBV9	TRBJ2-5	TRBD2	CASSVEPSGGQETQYF	TGTGCCAGCAGCGTAGAGCCTAGCGGGGGACAAGAGACCCAGTACTTC
.	TRBV2	TRBJ2-2	.	CASKGDIDTGELFF	TGTGCCAGCAAGGGGGACATTGACACCGGGGAGCTGTTTTTT
once	TRBV6-5	TRBJ2-3	.	CASTIDLGSTDTQYF	TGTGCCAGCACCATCGATTTAGGGTCCACAGATACGCAGTATTTT
.	TRBV11-2	TRBJ2-5	.	CASSWGVVPGQETQYF	TGTGCCAGCAGCTGGGGGGTTGTACCTGGCCAAGAGACCCAGTACTTC
.	TRBV27	TRBJ1-1	.	CASSLSQGNTEAFF	TGTGCCAGCAGTTTAAGTCAAGGGAACACTGAAGCTTTCTTT
.	TRBV19	TRBJ2-5	.	CASGTVGLGETQYF	TGTGCCAGTGGGACCGTGGGCCTTGGTGAGACCCAGTACTTC
.	TRBV5-1	TRBJ1-2	TRBD1	CASSLGSGTGGGYGYTF	TGCGCCAGCAGCTTGGGCTCCGGGACAGGGGGCGGTTATGGCTACACCTTC
.	TRBV20-1	TRBJ1-2	TRBD1	CSASGDRAGGYTF	TGCAGTGCTAGTGGGGACAGGGCGGGTGGCTACACCTTC
.	TRBV6-6	TRBJ1-5	TRBD1	CASSYPGQGAGQPQHF	TGTGCCAGCAGTTACCCTGGACAGGGGGCCGGTCAGCCCCAGCATTTT
.	TRBV5-1	TRBJ2-5	.	CASTPQVDLETQYF	TGCGCCAGCACCCCGCAGGTAGATCTAGAGACCCAGTACTTC
.	TRBV24-1	TRBJ2-3	.	CATNGLGGYSTDTQYF	TGTGCCACCAACGGCCTAGGCGGGTATAGCACAGATACGCAGTATTTT
.	TRBV9	TRBJ1-2	.	CASSVATGNYGYTF	TGTGCCAGCAGCGTAGCGACGGGAAACTATGGCTACACCTTC
few	TRBV2	TRBJ2-5	.	CASTNSGQTQYF	TGTGCCAGCACCAATTCAGGTCAGACCCAGTACTTC
.	TRBV19	TRBJ1-1	TRBD1	CASSLDRLSTEAFF	TGTGCCAGTAGTTTGGACAGGTTAAGCACTGAAGCTTTCTTT
.	TRBV6-5	TRBJ1-1	.	CASRLNTEAFF	TGTGCCAGCAGACTCAACACTGAAGCTTTCTTT
.	TRBV5-6	TRBJ1-1	.	CASSWDNLNTEAFF	TGTGCCAGCAGCTGGGACAATCTTAACACTGAAGCTTTCTTT
.	TRBV3-1/TRBV3-2	TRBJ2-3	.	CASSPTYDTQYF	TGTGCCAGCAGCCCCACATATGATACGCAGTATTTT
.	TRBV9	TRBJ2-2	.	CASSVGAGGTGELFF	TGTGCCAGCAGCGTAGGGGCAGGAGGCACCGGGGAGCTGTTTTTT
.	TRBV12-5	TRBJ2-7	.	CASGLVLGRVGGEQYF	TGTGCTAGTGGTTTGGTACTGGGCAGGGTGGGAGGCGAGCAGTACTTC
.	TRBV5-5	TRBJ2-3	TRBD2	CASSFLAGGFSTDTQYF	TGTGCCAGCAGCTTCCTAGCGGGGGGCTTTAGCACAGATACGCAGTATTTT
.	TRBV7-8	TRBJ2-7	.	CASSLGDEQYF	TGTGCCAGCAGCCTGGGCGACGAGCAGTACTTC
.	TRBV2	TRBJ1-1	.	CASGGGNTEAFF	TGTGCCAGCGGTGGAGGGAACACTGAAGCTTTCTTT
.	TRBV18	TRBJ2-1	.	CASSPLVRNNEQFF	TGTGCCAGCTCACCACTTGTTAGAAACAATGAGCAGTTCTTC
once	TRBV6-5	TRBJ2-2	.	CASSYNPGGSGELFF	TGTGCCAGCAGTTATAACCCAGGGGGGTCCGGGGAGCTGTTTTTT
few	TRBV7-6	TRBJ1-1	TRBD1	CASSPGTGLLMNTEAFF	TGTGCCAGCAGCCCGGGGACAGGTTTGCTAATGAACACTGAAGCTTTCTTT
.	TRBV19	TRBJ1-1	.	CASLTGGSNTEAFF	TGTGCCAGCCTGACAGGAGGATCTAACACTGAAGCTTTCTTT
.	TRBV6-5	TRBJ1-2	.	CASNPEGRSYGYTF	TGTGCCAGCAATCCTGAGGGGCGGAGCTATGGCTACACCTTC
once	TRBV2	TRBJ2-7	.	CASSQSSYEQYF	TGTGCCAGCAGTCAAAGCTCCTACGAGCAGTACTTC
.	TRBV9	TRBJ1-1	.	CASSVGQFPTEAFF	TGTGCCAGCAGCGTAGGACAGTTCCCAACTGAAGCTTTCTTT
.	TRBV5-8	TRBJ2-1	.	CASSSGVSYHSYNEQFF	TGTGCCAGCAGCTCTGGGGTCAGTTACCACTCCTACAATGAGCAGTTCTTC
.	TRBV2	TRBJ1-2	.	CASNREDGYTF	TGTGCCAGCAATCGAGAAGATGGCTACACCTTC
.	TRBV12-3/TRBV12-4	TRBJ1-2	.	CASTPDIYYGYTF	TGTGCCAGCACACCGGACATTTACTATGGCTACACCTTC
.	TRBV27	TRBJ2-1	TRBD2	CASSTVSGGYNEQFF	TGTGCCAGCAGTACCGTGAGCGGGGGGTATAATGAGCAGTTCTTC
.	TRBV6-1	TRBJ1-2	.	CASSELPGTGYTF	TGTGCCAGCAGTGAACTGCCAGGTACAGGCTACACCTTC
.	TRBV10-3	TRBJ2-7	.	CAISESLGSYEQYF	TGTGCCATCAGTGAGTCCCTAGGCTCCTACGAGCAGTACTTC
once	TRBV6-1	TRBJ2-2	.	CASSEGSGGAGELFF	TGTGCCAGCAGTGAGGGATCCGGGGGCGCCGGGGAGCTGTTTTTT
.	TRBV19	TRBJ2-3	TRBD2	CAVRTSSTDTQYF	TGTGCCGTGCGGACTAGTAGCACAGATACGCAGTATTTT